The 8 T cell receptor beta chains below were found in one sample sequenced in a study of T cell repertoires in cytomegalovirus infection (dated by TCRdb to between 2017 and 2020). Their recognized antigens are unknown. These reads were obtained on an Illumina HiSeq 1500. TCRdb reran the public reads through fastp at Q25 and MiXCR, keeping productive beta chains. CDR3 protein sequences are deduplicated, and each keeps its most common genes and DNA. This sample is represented by roughly 500,000 distinct CDR3 sequences; approximately 40% of them were singletons. The top ten constitute about 41% of the sample. The label giving this sample's treatment or condition can be read as: in vitro stimulation with specific CMV peptide epitopes to enrich CMV-specific T cells. The starting material was cultured PBMCs, obtained from culture after CMV antigen stimulation. All receptors derive from a human donor in good health (CMV status not recorded). Some clones in this sample may be carry-over from other donors' samples.

This chain links TRBV6-2 or TRBV6-3 with TRBJ2-4; the D is unclear. CDR1 is MNHEY and CDR2 is SVGEGT in the germline V gene. The V end was cut by 3 bases, the J end by 3 bases, with 12 bases between. The CDR3 consists of 15 residues. The CDR3 coding sequence is TGTGCCAGCAGTTATGGGCCGTCCGGCAAAAACATTCAGTACTTC. Its protein is CASSYGPSGKNIQYF.

The J gene is TRBJ2-1, the V gene TRBV7-9, with 10 bases fitting TRBD2. Losses at the gene ends were 5 bases for V and 5 bases for J; bases not matched to a gene: 9. CDR3 length equals 16 residues. Germline values: CDR1 SEHNR, CDR2 FQNEAQ (reference sequence). The CDR3 spells CASSNPGTSVNNEQFF. The DNA for the CDR3 is TGTGCCAGCAGCAACCCCGGGACTAGCGTCAACAATGAGCAGTTCTTC.

This clonotype was recorded a few times. This sequence joins TRBV7-2 and TRBJ1-2, with no clear D. Germline V gene data show CDR1 as SGHTA and CDR2 as FQGNSA. CDR3 length: 14 residues. Between the trimmed V and J ends, which lost 7 bases and 2 bases, there was a span of 14 bases. Written as DNA, the CDR3 is TGTGCCAGCACCTACAGCGGCCCCAACTATGGCTACACCTTC. Protein: CASTYSGPNYGYTF.

The CDR3 sequence: CASSLQGQGVRDEQFF. CDR3 bases: TGCGCCAGCAGCCTACAAGGACAGGGCGTTAGGGATGAGCAGTTCTTC. The V call is TRBV5-1, the J call TRBJ2-1; 8 bases line up with TRBD1. J was trimmed by 8 bases and V by 4 bases; bases with no gene match: 14. The CDR3 is 16 amino acids. The germline V gene has CDR1 SGHRS and CDR2 YFSETQ.

The J gene is TRBJ1-6, the V gene TRBV12-3 or TRBV12-4; D ambiguous. This CDR3 has 12 amino acids. With 3 bases removed from V and 10 bases from J, the gap between germline ends came to 7 bases. CDR3 DNA sequence: TGTGCCAGCAGTTTCGTGTGGTCACCCCTCCACTTT. The encoded protein is CASSFVWSPLHF.

This clonotype was picked up a small number of times. The rearrangement joins TRBV7-6 to TRBJ2-5, with 8 bases that match TRBD1. This CDR3 is 16 amino acids long. Germline CDR1 is SGHVS and CDR2 is FNYEAQ. With V trimmed by 5 bases and J by 2 bases, 10 bases remained unmatched. For the CDR3, the DNA is TGTGCCAGCAGCCGATGGACAGGGCCAAGGCAAGAGACCCAGTACTTC. Translating it yields CASSRWTGPRQETQYF. Full variable domain (missing parts from reference TRBV7-6 and TRBJ2-5): GAGVSQSPRYKVTKRGQDVALRCDPISGHVSLYWYRQALGQGPEFLTYFNYEAQQDKSGLPNDRFSAERPEGSISTLTIQRTEQRDSAMYRCASSRWTGPRQETQYFGPGTRLLVL.

This clonotype came up a few times. Its ends do not fully match the called genes, so a read error is possible. The CDR3 sequence is CASSVAQSREKLFF. The CDR3 DNA reads TGTGCCAGCAGCGTAGCTCAGTCTCGGGAAAAACTGTTTTTT. The chain combines TRBV7-8 with TRBJ1-4; D unresolved. Germline V gene sequence: CDR1 SGHVS, CDR2 FQNEAQ. The CDR3 has 14 residues.

The chain carries TRBV4-3 and TRBJ2-2; no reliable D call. CDR1 is LGHNA and CDR2 is YSLEER in the germline V gene. This CDR3 is 14 amino acids long. V dropped 4 bases and J dropped 3 bases, with 9 bases sitting between them. The CDR3 protein is CASSRGPYTGELFF. CDR3 DNA sequence: TGCGCCAGCAGCCGAGGACCTTACACCGGGGAGCTGTTTTTT.